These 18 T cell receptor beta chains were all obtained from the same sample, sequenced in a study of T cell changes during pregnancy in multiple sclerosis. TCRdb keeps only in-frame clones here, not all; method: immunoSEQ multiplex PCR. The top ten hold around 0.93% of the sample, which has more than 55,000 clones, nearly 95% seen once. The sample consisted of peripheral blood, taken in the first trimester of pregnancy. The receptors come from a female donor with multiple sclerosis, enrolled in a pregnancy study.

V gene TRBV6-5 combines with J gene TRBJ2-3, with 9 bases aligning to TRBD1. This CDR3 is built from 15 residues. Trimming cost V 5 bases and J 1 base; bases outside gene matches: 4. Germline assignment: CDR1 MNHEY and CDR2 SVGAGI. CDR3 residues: CASSPRDRGTDTQYF. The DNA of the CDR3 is TGTGCCAGCAGTCCCCGGGACAGGGGCACAGATACGCAGTATTTT.

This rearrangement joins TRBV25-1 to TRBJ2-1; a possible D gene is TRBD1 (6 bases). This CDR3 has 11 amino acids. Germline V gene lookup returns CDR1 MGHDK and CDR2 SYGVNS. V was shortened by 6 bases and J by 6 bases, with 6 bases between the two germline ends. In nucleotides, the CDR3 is TGTGCCAGCAGCAGGGGCAATGAGCAGTTCTTC. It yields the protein CASSRGNEQFF.

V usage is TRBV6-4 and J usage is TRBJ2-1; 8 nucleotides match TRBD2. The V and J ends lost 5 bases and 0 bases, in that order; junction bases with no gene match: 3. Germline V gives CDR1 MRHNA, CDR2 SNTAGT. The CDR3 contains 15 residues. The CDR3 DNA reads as TGTGCCAGCAGTCGGGAGGGAAGCTCCTACAATGAGCAGTTCTTC. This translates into CASSREGSSYNEQFF.

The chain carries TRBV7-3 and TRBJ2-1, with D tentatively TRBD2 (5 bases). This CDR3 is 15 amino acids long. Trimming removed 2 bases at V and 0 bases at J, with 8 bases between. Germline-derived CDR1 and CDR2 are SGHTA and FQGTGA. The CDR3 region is CASSLEGSSYNEQFF. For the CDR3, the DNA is TGTGCCAGCAGCTTAGAGGGCAGCTCCTACAATGAGCAGTTCTTC. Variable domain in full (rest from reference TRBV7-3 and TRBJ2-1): GAGVSQTPSNKVTEKGKYVELRCDPISGHTALYWYRQSLGQGPEFLIYFQGTGAADDSGLPNDRFFAVRPEGSVSTLKIQRTERGDSAVYLCASSLEGSSYNEQFFGPGTRLTVL.

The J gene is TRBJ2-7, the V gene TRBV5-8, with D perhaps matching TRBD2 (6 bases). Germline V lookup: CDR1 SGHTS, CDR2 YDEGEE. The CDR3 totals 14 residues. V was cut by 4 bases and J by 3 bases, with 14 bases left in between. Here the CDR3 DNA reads TGTGCCAGCAGCCCTTTGGGGGGAGGCTACGAGCAGTACTTC. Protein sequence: CASSPLGGGYEQYF.

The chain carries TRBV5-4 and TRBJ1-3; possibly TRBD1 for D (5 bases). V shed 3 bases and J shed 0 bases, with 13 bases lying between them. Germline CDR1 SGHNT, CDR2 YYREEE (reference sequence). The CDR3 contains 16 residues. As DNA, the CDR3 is TGTGCCAGCAGCTCGGTCCTTCAGGGCTCTGGAAACACCATATATTTT. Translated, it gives CASSSVLQGSGNTIYF.

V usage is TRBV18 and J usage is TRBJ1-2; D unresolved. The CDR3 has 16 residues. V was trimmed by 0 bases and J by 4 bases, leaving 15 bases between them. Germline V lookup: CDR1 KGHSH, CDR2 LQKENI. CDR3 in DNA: TGTGCCAGCTCACCACCGGGCCGCCCTACCATCTATGGCTACACCTTC. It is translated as CASSPPGRPTIYGYTF. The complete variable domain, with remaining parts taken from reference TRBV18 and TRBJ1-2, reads NAGVMQNPRHLVRRRGQEARLRCSPMKGHSHVYWYRQLPEEGLKFMVYLQKENIIDESGMPKERFSAEFPKEGPSILRIQQVVRGDSAAYFCASSPPGRPTIYGYTFGSGTRLTVV.

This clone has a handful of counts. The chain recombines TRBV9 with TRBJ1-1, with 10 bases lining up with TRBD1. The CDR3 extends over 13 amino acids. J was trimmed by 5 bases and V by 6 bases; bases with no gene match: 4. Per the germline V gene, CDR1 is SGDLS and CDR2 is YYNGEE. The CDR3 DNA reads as TGTGCCAGCAAGGGACAGGGGAGGACTGAAGCTTTCTTT. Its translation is CASKGQGRTEAFF.

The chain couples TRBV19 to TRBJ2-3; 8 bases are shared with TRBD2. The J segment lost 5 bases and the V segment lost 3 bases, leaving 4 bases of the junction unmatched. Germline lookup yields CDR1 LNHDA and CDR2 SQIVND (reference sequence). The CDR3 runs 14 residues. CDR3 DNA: TGTGCCAGTAGTATGGGACTAGTAAAAGATACGCAGTATTTT. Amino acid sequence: CASSMGLVKDTQYF.

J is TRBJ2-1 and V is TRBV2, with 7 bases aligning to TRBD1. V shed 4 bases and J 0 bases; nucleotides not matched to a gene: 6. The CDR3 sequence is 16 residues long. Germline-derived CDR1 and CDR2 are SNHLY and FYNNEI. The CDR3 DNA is TGTGCCAGCAGTGGGGGACAGCGCAGCTCCTACAATGAGCAGTTCTTC. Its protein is CASSGGQRSSYNEQFF.

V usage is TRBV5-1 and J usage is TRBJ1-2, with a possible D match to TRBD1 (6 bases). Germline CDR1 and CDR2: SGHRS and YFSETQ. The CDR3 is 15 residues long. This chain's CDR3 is CVLKMDSRTNYGYTF. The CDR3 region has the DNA TGCGTCCTGAAGATGGACAGCCGAACTAACTATGGCTACACCTTC. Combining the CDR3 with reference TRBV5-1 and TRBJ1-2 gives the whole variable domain KAGVTQTPRYLIKTRGQQVTLSCSPISGHRSVSWYQQTPGQGLQFLFEYFSETQRNKGNFPGRFSGRQFSNSRSEMNVSTLELGDSALYLCVLKMDSRTNYGYTFGSGTRLTVV.

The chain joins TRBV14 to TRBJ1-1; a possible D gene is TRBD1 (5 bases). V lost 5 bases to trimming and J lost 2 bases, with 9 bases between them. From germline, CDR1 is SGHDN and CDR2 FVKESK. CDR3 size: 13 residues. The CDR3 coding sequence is TGTGCCAGCAGCATTCAGGGTAACACTGAAGCTTTCTTT. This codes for CASSIQGNTEAFF.

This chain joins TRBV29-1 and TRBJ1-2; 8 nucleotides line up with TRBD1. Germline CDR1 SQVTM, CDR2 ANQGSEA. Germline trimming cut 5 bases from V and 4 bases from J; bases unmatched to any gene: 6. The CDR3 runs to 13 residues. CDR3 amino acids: CSVPGQGGYGYTF. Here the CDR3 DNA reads TGCAGCGTTCCCGGACAGGGTGGCTATGGCTACACCTTC. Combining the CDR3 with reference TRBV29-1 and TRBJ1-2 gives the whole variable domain SAVISQKPSRDICQRGTSLTIQCQVDSQVTMMFWYRQQPGQSLTLIATANQGSEATYESGFVIDKFPISRPNLTFSTLTVSNMSPEDSSIYLCSVPGQGGYGYTFGSGTRLTVV.

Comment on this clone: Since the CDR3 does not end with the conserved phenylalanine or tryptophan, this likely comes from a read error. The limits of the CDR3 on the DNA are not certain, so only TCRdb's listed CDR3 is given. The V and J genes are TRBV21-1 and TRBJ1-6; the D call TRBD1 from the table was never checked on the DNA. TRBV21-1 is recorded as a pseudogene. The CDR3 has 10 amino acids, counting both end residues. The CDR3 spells CASSNGQGRV.

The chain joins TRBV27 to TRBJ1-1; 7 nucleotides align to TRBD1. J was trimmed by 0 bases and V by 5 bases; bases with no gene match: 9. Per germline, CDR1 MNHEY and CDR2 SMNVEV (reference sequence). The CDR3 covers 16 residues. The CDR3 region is CASSTPGQPMNTEAFF. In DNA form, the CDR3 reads TGTGCCAGCAGTACTCCGGGACAGCCAATGAACACTGAAGCTTTCTTT.

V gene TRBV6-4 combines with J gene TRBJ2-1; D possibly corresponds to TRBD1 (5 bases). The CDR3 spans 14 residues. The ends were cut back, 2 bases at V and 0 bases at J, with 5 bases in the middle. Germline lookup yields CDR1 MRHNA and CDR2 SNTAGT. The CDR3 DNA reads TGTGCCAGCAGTGACGACAGCTCCTACAATGAGCAGTTCTTC. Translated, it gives CASSDDSSYNEQFF.

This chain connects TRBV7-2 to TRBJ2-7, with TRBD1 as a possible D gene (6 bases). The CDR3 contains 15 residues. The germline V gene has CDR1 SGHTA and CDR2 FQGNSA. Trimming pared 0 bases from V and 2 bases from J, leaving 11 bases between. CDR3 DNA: TGTGCCAGCAGCTTAGCGCAGGGGACCGCCTACGAGCAGTACTTC. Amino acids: CASSLAQGTAYEQYF.

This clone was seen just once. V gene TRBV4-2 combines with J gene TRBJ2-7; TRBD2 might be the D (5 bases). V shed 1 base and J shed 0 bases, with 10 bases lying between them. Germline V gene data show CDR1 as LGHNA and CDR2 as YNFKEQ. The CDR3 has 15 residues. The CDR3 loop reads CASSQVVGSSYEQYF. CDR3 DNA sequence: TGTGCCAGCAGCCAAGTGGTAGGGAGCTCCTACGAGCAGTACTTC.